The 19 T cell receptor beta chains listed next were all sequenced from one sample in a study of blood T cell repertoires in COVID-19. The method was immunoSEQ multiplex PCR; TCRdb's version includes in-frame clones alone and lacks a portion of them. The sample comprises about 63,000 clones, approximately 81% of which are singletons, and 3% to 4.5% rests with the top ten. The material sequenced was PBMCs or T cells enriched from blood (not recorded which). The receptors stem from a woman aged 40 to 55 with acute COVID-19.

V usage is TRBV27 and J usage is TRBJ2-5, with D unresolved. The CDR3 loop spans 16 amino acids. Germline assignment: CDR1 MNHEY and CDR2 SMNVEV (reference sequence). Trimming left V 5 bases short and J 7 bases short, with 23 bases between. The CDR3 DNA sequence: TGTGCCAGCAGTCTAGGCCCTGCCCTTGGGTTCCCGACCCAGTACTTC. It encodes CASSLGPALGFPTQYF.

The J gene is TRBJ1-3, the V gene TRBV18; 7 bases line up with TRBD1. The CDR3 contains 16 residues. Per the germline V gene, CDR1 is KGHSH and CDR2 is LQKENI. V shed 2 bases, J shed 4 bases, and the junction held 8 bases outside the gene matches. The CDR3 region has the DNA TGTGCCAGCTCACCAATCGACAGGGAGCCCGGAAACACCATATATTTT. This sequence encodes CASSPIDREPGNTIYF.

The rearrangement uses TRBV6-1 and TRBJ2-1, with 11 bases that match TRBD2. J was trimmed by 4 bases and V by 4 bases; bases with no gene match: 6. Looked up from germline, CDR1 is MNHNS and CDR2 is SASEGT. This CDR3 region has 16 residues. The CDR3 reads CASSGGTSGSYNEQFF. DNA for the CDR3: TGTGCCAGCAGTGGAGGCACTAGCGGGAGTTACAATGAGCAGTTCTTC.

The CDR3: CASSPNRGLNTEAFF. In DNA, the CDR3 is TGTGCCAGCAGCCCGAACAGGGGGCTGAACACTGAAGCTTTCTTT. The chain links TRBV14 to TRBJ1-1, with 9 bases identical to TRBD1. V trimming: 4 bases; J trimming: 0 bases; junction bases outside the gene matches: 3. The CDR3 length is 15 residues. Germline CDR1 and CDR2: SGHDN and FVKESK.

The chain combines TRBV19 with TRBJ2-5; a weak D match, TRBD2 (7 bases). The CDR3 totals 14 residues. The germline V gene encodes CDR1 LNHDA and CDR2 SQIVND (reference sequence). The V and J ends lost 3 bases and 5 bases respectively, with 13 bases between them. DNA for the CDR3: TGTGCCAGTAGTATGAGGGGGGGGGAGGAGACCCAGTACTTC. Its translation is CASSMRGGEETQYF.

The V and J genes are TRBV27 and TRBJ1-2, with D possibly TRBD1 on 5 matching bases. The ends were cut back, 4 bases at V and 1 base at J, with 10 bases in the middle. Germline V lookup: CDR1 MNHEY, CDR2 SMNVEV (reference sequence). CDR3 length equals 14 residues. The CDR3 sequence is CASSSLQVNYGYTF. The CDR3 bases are TGTGCCAGCAGTTCCCTACAGGTTAACTATGGCTACACCTTC.

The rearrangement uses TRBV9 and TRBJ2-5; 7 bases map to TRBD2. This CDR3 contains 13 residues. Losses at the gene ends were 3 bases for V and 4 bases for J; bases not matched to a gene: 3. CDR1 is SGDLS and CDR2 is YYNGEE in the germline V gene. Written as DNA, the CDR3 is TGTGCCAGCAGCGCCGGGAGGCTAGAGACCCAGTACTTC. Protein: CASSAGRLETQYF.

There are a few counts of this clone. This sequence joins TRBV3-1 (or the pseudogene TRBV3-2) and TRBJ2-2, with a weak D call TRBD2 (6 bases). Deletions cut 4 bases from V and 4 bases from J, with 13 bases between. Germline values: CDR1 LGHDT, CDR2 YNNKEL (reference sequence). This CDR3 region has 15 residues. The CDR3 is CASSPLGLPTGELFF. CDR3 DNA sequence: TGTGCCAGCAGCCCTCTTGGACTACCCACCGGGGAGCTGTTTTTT.

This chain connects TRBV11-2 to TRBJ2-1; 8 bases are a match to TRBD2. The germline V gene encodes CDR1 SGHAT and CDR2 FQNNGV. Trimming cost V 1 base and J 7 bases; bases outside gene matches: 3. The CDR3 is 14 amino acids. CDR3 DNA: TGTGCCAGCAGCTTAGGGACTAGCACGAATGAGCAGTTCTTC. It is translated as CASSLGTSTNEQFF.

CDR3 region: CASSHFSGSWADTQYF. CDR3 DNA: TGTGCCAGCAGCCACTTTAGCGGGAGTTGGGCAGATACGCAGTATTTT. This chain connects TRBV3-1 (or the pseudogene TRBV3-2) to TRBJ2-3; TRBD2 matches 9 bases. CDR3 length: 16 amino acids. V lost 3 bases, J lost 4 bases, and 8 bases stayed unmatched. Germline V lookup: CDR1 LGHDT, CDR2 YNNKEL (reference sequence).

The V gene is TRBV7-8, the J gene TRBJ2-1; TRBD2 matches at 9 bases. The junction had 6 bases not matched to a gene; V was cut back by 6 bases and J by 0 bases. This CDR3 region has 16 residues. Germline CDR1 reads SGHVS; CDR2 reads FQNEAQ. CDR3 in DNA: TGTGCCAGCAGTCGACTAGCGGAAAGCTCCTACAATGAGCAGTTCTTC. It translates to CASSRLAESSYNEQFF.

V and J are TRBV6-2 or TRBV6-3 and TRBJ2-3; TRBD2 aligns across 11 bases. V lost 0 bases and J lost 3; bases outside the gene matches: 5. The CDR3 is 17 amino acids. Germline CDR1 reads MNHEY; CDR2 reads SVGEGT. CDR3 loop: CASSYSASGRRTDTQYF. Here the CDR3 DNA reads TGTGCCAGCAGTTACTCTGCTAGCGGGAGGAGGACAGATACGCAGTATTTT.

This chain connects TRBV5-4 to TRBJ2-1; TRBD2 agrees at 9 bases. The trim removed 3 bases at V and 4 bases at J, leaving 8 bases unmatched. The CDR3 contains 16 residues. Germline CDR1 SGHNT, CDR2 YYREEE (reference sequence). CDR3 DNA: TGTGCCAGCAGCTCGGACTGGCTAGCGGGGTACAATGAGCAGTTCTTC. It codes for CASSSDWLAGYNEQFF.

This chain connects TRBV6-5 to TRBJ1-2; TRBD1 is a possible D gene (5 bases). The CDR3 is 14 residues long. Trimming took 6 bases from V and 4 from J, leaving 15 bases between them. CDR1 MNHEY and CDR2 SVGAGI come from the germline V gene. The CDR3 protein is CASRNPTAVYGYTF. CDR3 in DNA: TGTGCCAGCAGAAATCCGACAGCAGTCTATGGCTACACCTTC.

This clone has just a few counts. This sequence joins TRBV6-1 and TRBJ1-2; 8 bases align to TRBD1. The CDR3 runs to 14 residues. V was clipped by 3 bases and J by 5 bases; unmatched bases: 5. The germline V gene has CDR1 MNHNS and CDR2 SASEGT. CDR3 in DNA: TGTGCCAGCAGTGATGACAGGGGAAGATATGGCTACACCTTC. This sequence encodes CASSDDRGRYGYTF.

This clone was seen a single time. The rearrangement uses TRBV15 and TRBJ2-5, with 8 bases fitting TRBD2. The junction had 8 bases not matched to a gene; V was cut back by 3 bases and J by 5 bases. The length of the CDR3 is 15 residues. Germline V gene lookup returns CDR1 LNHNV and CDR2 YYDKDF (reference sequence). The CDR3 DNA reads TGTGCCACCAGCAGGGGAGCGGGAGAAGTCGAGACCCAGTACTTC. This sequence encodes CATSRGAGEVETQYF.

The CDR3 protein is CASSPRTGLNTEAFF. The CDR3 DNA is TGTGCCAGCTCACCAAGGACAGGGTTGAACACTGAAGCTTTCTTT. The rearrangement uses TRBV18 and TRBJ1-1; 8 bases align to TRBD1. Germline V gene lookup returns CDR1 KGHSH and CDR2 LQKENI. V lost 2 bases to trimming and J lost 0 bases; unmatched junction nucleotides: 2. The length of the CDR3 is 15 residues.

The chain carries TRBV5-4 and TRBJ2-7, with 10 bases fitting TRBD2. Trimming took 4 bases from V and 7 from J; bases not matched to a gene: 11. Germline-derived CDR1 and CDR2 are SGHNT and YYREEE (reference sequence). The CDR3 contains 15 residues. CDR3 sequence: CASSPRVAGGAEQYF. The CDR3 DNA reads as TGTGCCAGCAGCCCTCGGGTAGCGGGAGGTGCTGAGCAGTACTTC. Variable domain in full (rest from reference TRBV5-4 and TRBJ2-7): ETGVTQSPTHLIKTRGQQVTLRCSSQSGHNTVSWYQQALGQGPQFIFQYYREEENGRGNFPPRFSGLQFPNYSSELNVNALELDDSALYLCASSPRVAGGAEQYFGPGTRLTVT.

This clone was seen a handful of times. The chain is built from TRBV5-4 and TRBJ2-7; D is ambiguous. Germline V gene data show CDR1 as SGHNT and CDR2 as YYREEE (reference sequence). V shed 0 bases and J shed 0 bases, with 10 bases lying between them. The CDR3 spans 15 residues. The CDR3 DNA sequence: TGTGCCAGCAGCTTGGGCACTGCCCCCTCCTACGAGCAGTACTTC. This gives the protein CASSLGTAPSYEQYF.